One sample yielded the 8 T cell receptor beta chains listed below, sequenced in a study of CD8 T cells in ankylosing spondylitis. MiXCR, run by TCRdb on the 5' RACE reads, gives a single entry per CDR3 protein. The profile covers just under 350,000 distinct CDR3 sequences, with approximately 14% appearing a single time and about 1% taken by the ten largest. Sequenced sample: blood, either unsorted or a sorted T cell fraction (not recorded which). The source of these receptors is a male donor with ankylosing spondylitis or in good health (not recorded which).

The chain employs TRBV2 and TRBJ2-3, with D possibly matching TRBD2 (6 bases). Germline loops: CDR1 SNHLY, CDR2 FYNNEI. V lost 6 bases and J lost 0, with 19 bases in between. This CDR3 has 17 residues. The CDR3 loop is CASSPSGRPSSTDTQYF. The CDR3 DNA reads TGTGCCAGCAGCCCGAGCGGGCGTCCATCTAGCACAGATACGCAGTATTTT.

This clonotype was seen a few times. This chain connects TRBV18 to TRBJ2-7, with 12 bases identical to TRBD2. This CDR3 region has 14 residues. Per the germline V gene, CDR1 is KGHSH and CDR2 is LQKENI. V lost 3 bases to trimming and J lost 7 bases; unmatched junction nucleotides: 4. The CDR3 DNA is TGTGCCAGCTCACCGACTAGCGGGGGTGGGGAGCAGTACTTC. The encoded protein is CASSPTSGGGEQYF.

In this sample, this clonotype turned up a few times. The V and J genes are TRBV6-1 and TRBJ2-7; TRBD2 is a possible D gene (8 bases). CDR1 is MNHNS, CDR2 SASEGT, per germline. V was pared by 6 bases and J by 0 bases, with 18 bases between. This CDR3 contains 16 residues. Written as DNA, the CDR3 is TGTGCCAGCAGGCCAAATAGCGGGGACAGCTCCTACGAGCAGTACTTC. Amino acid sequence: CASRPNSGDSSYEQYF.

The chain recombines TRBV10-3 with TRBJ1-2; D is possibly TRBD1 (5 bases). Germline V gene lookup returns CDR1 ENHRY and CDR2 SYGVKD. Trimming shortened V by 7 bases and J by 6 bases, and 12 bases separated the two germline ends. The CDR3 length is 12 residues. The CDR3 DNA is TGTGCCATCACTGGGGCGGGGAATGGCTACACCTTC. Its protein is CAITGAGNGYTF.

The rearrangement links TRBV30 to TRBJ2-7; weak D call: TRBD2 (6 bases). Trimming stripped 2 bases from V and 6 bases from J, with 17 bases between. Germline values: CDR1 GTSNPN, CDR2 SVGIG (reference sequence). The CDR3 covers 14 residues. The CDR3 spells CAWSSPGLSFEQYF. CDR3 coding DNA: TGTGCCTGGAGTTCCCCGGGACTGAGTTTCGAGCAGTACTTC.

The chain couples TRBV12-3 or TRBV12-4 to TRBJ2-4; D uncertain. The V end was cut by 1 base, the J end by 0 bases, with 4 bases between. The CDR3 extends over 14 amino acids. The CDR3 sequence is CASSLVLAKNIQYF. Written as DNA, the CDR3 is TGTGCCAGCAGTTTAGTGCTAGCCAAAAACATTCAGTACTTC.

This rearrangement joins TRBV25-1 to TRBJ2-1; D is unclear. The V gene's germline CDR1 is MGHDK and CDR2 SYGVNS. Trimming removed 8 bases at V and 7 bases at J, with 12 bases between. CDR3 length: 12 amino acids. The CDR3: CASGAPRNEQFF. In DNA form, the CDR3 reads TGTGCCAGCGGCGCTCCTCGGAATGAGCAGTTCTTC.

This clonotype has at least ten counts. The rearrangement links TRBV12-3 or TRBV12-4 to TRBJ1-1; D unresolved. The V gene lost 1 base and the J gene lost 3 bases, with 12 bases spanning the gap. The CDR3 totals 15 residues. CDR3 sequence: CASSLDGKSDTEAFF. The CDR3, as DNA: TGTGCCAGCAGTTTAGATGGGAAATCGGACACTGAAGCTTTCTTT.